Listed below are T cell receptor beta chains from one sample, sequenced in a study of blood T cell repertoires in COVID-19. Sequencing used immunoSEQ multiplex PCR; TCRdb keeps in-frame clones, though not all of them. Of roughly 150,000 clones in the sample, under 80% were seen once. The sequenced sample consisted of peripheral blood. Source of these receptors: a man between 65 and 85 years old with acute or convalescent COVID-19. Both conserved end residues are part of each CDR3. The D gene is left open where the match is weak. Rows may omit the clone size; those that give it use once, few, many or a size class.

D	size	V	J	CDR3	DNA
TRBD2	.	TRBV6-2/TRBV6-3	TRBJ2-7	CASSTGTSGTYEQYF	TGTGCCAGCAGTACCGGGACTAGCGGGACCTACGAGCAGTACTTC
TRBD1	once	TRBV5-5	TRBJ1-1	CASSFSGTGNTEAFF	TGTGCCAGCAGCTTTTCCGGGACAGGGAACACTGAAGCTTTCTTT
TRBD2	.	TRBV4-3	TRBJ2-7	CASSQGTSGGAYEQYF	TGCGCCAGCAGCCAAGGGACTAGCGGAGGGGCCTACGAGCAGTACTTC
.	.	TRBV2	TRBJ2-7	CASRGTTYEQYF	TGTGCCAGCAGAGGGACAACATACGAGCAGTACTTC
TRBD1	.	TRBV29-1	TRBJ1-1	CSTKGQGAQNTEAFF	TGCAGCACGAAGGGACAGGGGGCGCAGAACACTGAAGCTTTCTTT
.	once	TRBV18	TRBJ2-7	CASSPRRASYEQYF	TGTGCCAGCTCACCCCGCAGGGCCTCCTACGAGCAGTACTTC
.	once	TRBV6-5	TRBJ1-6	CASSSAGARNSPLHF	TGTGCCAGCAGTTCCGCAGGGGCCAGGAATTCACCCCTCCACTTT
.	.	TRBV2	TRBJ2-3	CASSELGPLSTDTQYF	TGTGCCAGCAGTGAGCTAGGCCCCTTGAGCACAGATACGCAGTATTTT
.	.	TRBV24-1	TRBJ1-3	CATSEMTLSGNTIYF	TGTGCCACCAGTGAGATGACTCTCTCTGGAAACACCATATATTTT
.	.	TRBV27	TRBJ2-7	CASSANTGNTYEQYF	TGTGCCAGCAGTGCGAATACAGGGAACACCTACGAGCAGTACTTC
TRBD2	.	TRBV7-2	TRBJ2-3	CASTSSGRRQDTQYF	TGTGCCAGCACAAGTAGCGGGAGGAGACAAGATACGCAGTATTTT
TRBD2	.	TRBV9	TRBJ2-5	CASSASGRVGETQYF	TGTGCCAGCAGCGCTAGCGGGAGGGTGGGTGAGACCCAGTACTTC
.	.	TRBV7-6	TRBJ2-5	CASSLARDSRQETQYF	TGTGCCAGCAGCTTAGCGCGGGACAGCAGACAAGAGACCCAGTACTTC